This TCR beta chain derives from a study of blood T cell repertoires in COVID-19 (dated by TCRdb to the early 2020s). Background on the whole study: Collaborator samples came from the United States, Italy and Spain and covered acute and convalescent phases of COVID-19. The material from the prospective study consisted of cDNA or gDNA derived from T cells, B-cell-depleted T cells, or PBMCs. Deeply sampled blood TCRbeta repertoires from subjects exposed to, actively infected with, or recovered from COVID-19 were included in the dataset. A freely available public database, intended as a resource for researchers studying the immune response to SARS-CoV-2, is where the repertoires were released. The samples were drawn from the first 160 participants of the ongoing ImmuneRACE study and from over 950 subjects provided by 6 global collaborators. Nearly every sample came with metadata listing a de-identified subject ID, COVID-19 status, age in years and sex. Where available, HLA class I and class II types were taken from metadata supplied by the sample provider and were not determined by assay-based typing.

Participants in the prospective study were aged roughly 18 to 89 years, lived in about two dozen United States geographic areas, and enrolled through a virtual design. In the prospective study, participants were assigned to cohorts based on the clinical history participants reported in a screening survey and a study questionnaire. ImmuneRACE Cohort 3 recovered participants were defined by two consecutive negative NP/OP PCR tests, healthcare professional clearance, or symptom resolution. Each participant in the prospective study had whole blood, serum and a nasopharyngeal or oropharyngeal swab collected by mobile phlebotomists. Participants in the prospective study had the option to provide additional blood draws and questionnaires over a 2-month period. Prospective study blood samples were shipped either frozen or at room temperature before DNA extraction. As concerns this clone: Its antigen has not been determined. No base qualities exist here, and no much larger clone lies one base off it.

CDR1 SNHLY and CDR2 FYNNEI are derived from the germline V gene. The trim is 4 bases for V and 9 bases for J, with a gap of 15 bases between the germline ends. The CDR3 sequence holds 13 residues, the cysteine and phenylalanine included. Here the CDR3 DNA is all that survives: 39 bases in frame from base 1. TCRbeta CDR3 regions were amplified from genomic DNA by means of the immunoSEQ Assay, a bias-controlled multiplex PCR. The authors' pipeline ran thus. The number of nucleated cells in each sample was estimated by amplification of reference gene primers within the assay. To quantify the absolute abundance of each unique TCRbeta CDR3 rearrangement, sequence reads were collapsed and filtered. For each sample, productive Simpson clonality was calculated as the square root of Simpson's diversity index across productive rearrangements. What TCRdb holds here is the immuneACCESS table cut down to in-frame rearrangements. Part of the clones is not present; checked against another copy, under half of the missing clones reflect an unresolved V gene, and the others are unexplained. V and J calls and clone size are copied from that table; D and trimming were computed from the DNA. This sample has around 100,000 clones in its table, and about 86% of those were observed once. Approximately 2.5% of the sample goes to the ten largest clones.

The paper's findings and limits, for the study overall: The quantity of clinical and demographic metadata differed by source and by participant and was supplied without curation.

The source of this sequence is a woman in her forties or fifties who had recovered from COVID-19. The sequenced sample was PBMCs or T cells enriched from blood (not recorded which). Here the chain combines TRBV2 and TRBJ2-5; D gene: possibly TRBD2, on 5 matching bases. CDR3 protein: CASSVGEPGAQYF. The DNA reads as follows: TGTGCCAGCAGTGTCGGGGAACCCGGGGCCCAGTACTTC.